One and the same sample provided the 8 T cell receptor beta chains below, sequenced in a study of blood T cells in healthy people across ages. PCR was performed a second time for about 6 to 11 cycles using a sample-barcoded 5' primer and a J-beta primer mix. MiXCR, run by TCRdb on the 5' RACE reads, gives a single entry per CDR3 protein. The table includes roughly 800,000 distinct CDR3 sequences, 58% detected once. Sequencing used blood. These receptors originate from a man aged 25-45 years in good health.

The V gene is TRBV10-3, the J gene TRBJ1-2; 7 bases are a match to TRBD1. The germline V gene has CDR1 ENHRY and CDR2 SYGVKD. This CDR3 is built from 19 residues. The ends lost 6 bases at V and 8 bases at J; junction bases unmatched: 27. The CDR3 coding sequence is TGTGCCATCAGAACCTCGACAGGGCTCTCTTTCCCCGCCACGGGGGGCTACACCTTC. This gives the protein CAIRTSTGLSFPATGGYTF.

In this sample, this clonotype turned up a few times. The chain links TRBV7-2 to TRBJ2-5; the match to TRBD2 covers 13 bases. Germline CDR1 and CDR2: SGHTA and FQGNSA. The CDR3 extends over 16 amino acids. The junction had 7 bases not matched to a gene; V was cut back by 4 bases and J by 5 bases. For the CDR3, the DNA is TGTGCCAGCAGCTCCTGGACTAGCGGGGGTGGGGAGACCCAGTACTTC. Translated, it gives CASSSWTSGGGETQYF.

The rearrangement joins TRBV5-1 to TRBJ1-2, with a possible D match to TRBD1 (6 bases). The CDR3 is made up of 13 amino acids. Per germline, CDR1 SGHRS and CDR2 YFSETQ. V lost 4 bases to trimming and J lost 6 bases, with 13 bases between them. Written as DNA, the CDR3 is TGCGCCAGCAGCGGCGGGACACCTCATGGCTACACCTTC. Its protein product is CASSGGTPHGYTF.

This chain joins TRBV12-3 or TRBV12-4 and TRBJ2-1; the match to TRBD2 covers 9 bases. V lost 4 bases and J lost 2; bases outside the gene matches: 6. There are 16 residues in the CDR3. The CDR3 here is CASSSLAGTTYNEQFF. The DNA of the CDR3 is TGTGCCAGCAGTTCCCTAGCGGGGACCACCTACAATGAGCAGTTCTTC.

This clonotype was counted between two and nine times. The chain joins TRBV15 to TRBJ2-7; the D call may be TRBD1 or TRBD2 (5 bases each). The CDR3 contains 15 residues. CDR1 is LNHNV and CDR2 is YYDKDF in the germline V gene (reference sequence). Trimming shortened V by 2 bases and J by 3 bases, and 14 bases separated the two germline ends. Here the CDR3 reads CATSRPGDPNYEQYF. CDR3 sequence (DNA): TGTGCCACCAGCAGACCCGGGGACCCTAACTACGAGCAGTACTTC.

The V call is TRBV20-1, the J call TRBJ2-6; D is undetermined. Germline values: CDR1 DFQATT, CDR2 SNEGSKA (reference sequence). The length of the CDR3 is 13 residues. The V end was cut by 4 bases, the J end by 2 bases, with 6 bases between. The CDR3 here is CSAMRPGANVLTF. DNA of the CDR3: TGCAGTGCTATGAGACCTGGGGCCAACGTCCTGACTTTC.

The rearrangement joins TRBV5-1 to TRBJ2-4; D gene ambiguous. Germline V gene lookup returns CDR1 SGHRS and CDR2 YFSETQ. V lost 0 bases and J 5 bases, leaving 6 bases between the germline ends. There are 13 residues in the CDR3. In nucleotides, the CDR3 is TGCGCCAGCAGCTTGGAGGTTGAAAACATTCAGTACTTC. Translation gives CASSLEVENIQYF.

This clonotype was picked up one time. The CDR3 coding sequence is TGTGCCAGCAGTTACATAGGACCGTATGGCTACACCTTC. Amino acids: CASSYIGPYGYTF. This sequence joins TRBV6-2 or TRBV6-3 and TRBJ1-2, with D uncertain. The CDR3 extends over 13 amino acids. The germline gives CDR1 MNHEY, CDR2 SVGEGT. Trimming removed 2 bases from V and 5 bases from J, with 9 bases in between.